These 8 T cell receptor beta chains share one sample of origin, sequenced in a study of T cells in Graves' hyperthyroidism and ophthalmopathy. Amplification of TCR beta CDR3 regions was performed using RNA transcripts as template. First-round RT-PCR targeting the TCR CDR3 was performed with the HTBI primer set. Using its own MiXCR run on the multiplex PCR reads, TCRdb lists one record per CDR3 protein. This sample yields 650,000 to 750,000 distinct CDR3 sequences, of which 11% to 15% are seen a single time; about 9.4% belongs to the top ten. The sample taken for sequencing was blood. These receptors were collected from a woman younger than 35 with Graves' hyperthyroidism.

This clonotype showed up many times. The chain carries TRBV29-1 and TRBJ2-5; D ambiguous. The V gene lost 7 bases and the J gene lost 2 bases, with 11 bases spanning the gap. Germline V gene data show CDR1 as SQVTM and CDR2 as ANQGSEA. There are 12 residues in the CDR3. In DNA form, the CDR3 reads TGCAGCGCCGGCAAGATGCAAGAGACCCAGTACTTC. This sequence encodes CSAGKMQETQYF. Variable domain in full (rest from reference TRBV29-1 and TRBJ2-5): SAVISQKPSRDICQRGTSLTIQCQVDSQVTMMFWYRQQPGQSLTLIATANQGSEATYESGFVIDKFPISRPNLTFSTLTVSNMSPEDSSIYLCSAGKMQETQYFGPGTRLLVL.

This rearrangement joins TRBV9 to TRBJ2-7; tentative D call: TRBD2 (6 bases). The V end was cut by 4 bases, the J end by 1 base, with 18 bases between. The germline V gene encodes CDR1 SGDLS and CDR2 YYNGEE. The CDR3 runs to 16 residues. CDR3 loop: CASSPRSRGFSYEQYF. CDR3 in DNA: TGTGCCAGCAGCCCAAGGTCCCGGGGGTTTTCCTACGAGCAGTACTTC.

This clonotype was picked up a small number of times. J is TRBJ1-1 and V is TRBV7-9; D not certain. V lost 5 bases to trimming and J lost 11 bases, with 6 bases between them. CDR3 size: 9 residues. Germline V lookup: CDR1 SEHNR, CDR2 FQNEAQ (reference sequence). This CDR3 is CASSPWAFF. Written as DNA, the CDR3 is TGTGCCAGCAGCCCCTGGGCTTTCTTT.

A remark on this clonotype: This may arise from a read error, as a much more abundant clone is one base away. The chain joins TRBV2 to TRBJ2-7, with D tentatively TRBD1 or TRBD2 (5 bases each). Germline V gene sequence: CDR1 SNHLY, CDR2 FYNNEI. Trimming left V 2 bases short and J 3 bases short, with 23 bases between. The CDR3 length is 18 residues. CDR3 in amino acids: CASSEMSAGWGRGYEQYF. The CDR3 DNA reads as TGTGCCAGCAGTGAAATGAGCGCAGGTTGGGGGAGAGGCTACGAGCAGTACTTC. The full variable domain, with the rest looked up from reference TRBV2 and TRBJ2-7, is EPEVTQTPSHQVTQMGQEVILRCVPISNHLYFYWYRQILGQKVEFLVSFYNNEISEKSEIFDDQFSVERPDGSNFTLKIRSTKLEDSAMYFCASSEMSAGWGRGYEQYFGPGTRLTVT.

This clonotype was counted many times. DNA for the CDR3: TGTGCCAGCAGTGATGCAGTCTCTCTTTTCTACGAGCAGTACTTC. This encodes CASSDAVSLFYEQYF. The chain couples TRBV2 to TRBJ2-7; D gene ambiguous. V gave up 3 bases and J gave up 3 bases, with 15 bases separating them. Germline V gene data show CDR1 as SNHLY and CDR2 as FYNNEI. This CDR3 comprises 15 residues.

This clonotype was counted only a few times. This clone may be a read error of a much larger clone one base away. CDR3 region: CASSSGPGKIAGEGGEQFF. CDR3 sequence (DNA): TGTGCCAGCAGCTCAGGCCCCGGAAAGATAGCGGGAGAAGGGGGTGAGCAGTTCTTC. The rearrangement links TRBV11-3 to TRBJ2-1; 9 bases line up with TRBD2. This CDR3 has 19 residues. V trimming: 4 bases; J trimming: 9 bases; junction bases outside the gene matches: 22. Germline CDR1 SGHNT, CDR2 YENEEA.

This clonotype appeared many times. DNA of the CDR3: TGTGCCTGGGACCTCCCCCCAGGGCGGAGGACCTACGAGCAGTACTTC. Its translation is CAWDLPPGRRTYEQYF. The chain carries TRBV30 and TRBJ2-7; D possibly uses TRBD1 or TRBD2 (5 bases each). Germline V gene lookup returns CDR1 GTSNPN and CDR2 SVGIG (reference sequence). The CDR3 has 16 amino acids. The ends were cut back, 5 bases at V and 2 bases at J, with 22 bases in the middle.

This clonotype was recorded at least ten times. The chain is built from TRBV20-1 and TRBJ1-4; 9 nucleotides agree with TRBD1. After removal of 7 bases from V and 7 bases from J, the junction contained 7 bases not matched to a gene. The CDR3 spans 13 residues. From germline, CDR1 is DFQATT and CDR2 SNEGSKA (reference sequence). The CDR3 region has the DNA TGCAGTGGGGCTACAGGGGGCAGTGAAAAACTGTTTTTT. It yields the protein CSGATGGSEKLFF.